The 20 T cell receptor beta chains given below trace back to one sample, sequenced in a study of breast tumors, draining lymph nodes, adjacent tissues. From the multiplex PCR reads, TCRdb called clonotypes with MiXCR, one entry per CDR3 protein. The sample contains 30,000 to 40,000 distinct CDR3 sequences, around a third of which appear only once. Sequencing was carried out using breast tumor tissue. The receptor set was obtained from a female donor with breast cancer. Some clones in this sample may be carry-over from other donors' samples.

Ten or more counts support this clonotype. The chain recombines TRBV4-1 with TRBJ2-1, with D unresolved. CDR1 is MGHRA and CDR2 is YSYEKL in the germline V gene. This CDR3 contains 15 residues. Trimming removed 1 base at V and 0 bases at J, with 7 bases between. Here the CDR3 reads CASSQVASSYNEQFF. The CDR3 coding sequence is TGCGCCAGCAGCCAAGTGGCCAGCTCCTACAATGAGCAGTTCTTC.

By share, this clonotype counts as medium-sized. The chain combines TRBV20-1 with TRBJ2-3; 14 nucleotides align to TRBD2. Looked up from germline, CDR1 is DFQATT and CDR2 is SNEGSKA (reference sequence). After removal of 3 bases from V and 3 bases from J, the junction contained 5 bases not matched to a gene. The CDR3 is 16 residues long. CDR3 loop: CSASLGLAGGTDTQYF. DNA for the CDR3: TGCAGTGCTAGCTTAGGACTAGCGGGGGGAACAGATACGCAGTATTTT.

Only a few counts were recorded for this clonotype. V is TRBV6-5 and J is TRBJ2-3; 7 positions agree with TRBD2. V gave up 4 bases and J gave up 4 bases; unmatched junction bases: 8. CDR3 length: 15 amino acids. The germline gives CDR1 MNHEY, CDR2 SVGAGI. The chain's CDR3 is CASSLAGTSADTQYF. CDR3 DNA sequence: TGTGCCAGCAGTTTAGCGGGCACTAGCGCAGATACGCAGTATTTT.

This clonotype has just a few counts. This sequence may be a read error, since a much larger clone differs from it by one base. The rearrangement links TRBV7-2 to TRBJ2-5; tentatively, D is TRBD2 (6 bases). This CDR3 is built from 14 residues. The V end lost 6 bases, the J end lost 7 bases, and 18 bases lay between the germline ends. The germline gives CDR1 SGHTA, CDR2 FQGNSA. Here the CDR3 DNA reads TGTGCCAGCAGTCAAGCAGGCGGGATGGGGACCCAGTACTTC. Translation: CASSQAGGMGTQYF.

Ten or more counts support this clonotype. This chain links TRBV12-5 with TRBJ1-2, with 7 bases lining up with TRBD1. V was clipped by 7 bases and J by 9 bases; unmatched bases: 5. This CDR3 contains 11 residues. Germline-derived CDR1 and CDR2 are LGHNT and FRNRAP. CDR3 region: CASAWDRSYTF. The CDR3 DNA follows: TGTGCTAGTGCCTGGGACAGAAGCTACACCTTC.

A few counts support this clonotype. V and J are TRBV20-1 and TRBJ2-7; 7 bases fit TRBD2. Per germline, CDR1 DFQATT and CDR2 SNEGSKA (reference sequence). Unmatched junction bases numbered 16, after V lost 6 bases and J lost 2 bases. The CDR3 sequence is 16 residues long. This CDR3 reads CSAGRVGLAATYEQYF. The CDR3 DNA reads TGCAGTGCGGGCAGGGTTGGCCTAGCGGCGACCTACGAGCAGTACTTC.

This clonotype came up many times. This chain links TRBV4-3 with TRBJ2-2; TRBD1 agrees at 8 bases. This CDR3 comprises 15 residues. With V trimmed by 0 bases and J by 7 bases, 4 bases remained unmatched. The V gene's germline CDR1 is LGHNA and CDR2 YSLEER. The CDR3 region has the DNA TGCGCCAGCAGCCAAGAGGACAGGGCCTTCGGGGAGCTGTTTTTT. Amino acid sequence: CASSQEDRAFGELFF.

Comments on this clonotype: A junction boundary mismatches the germline segment, possibly from a read error. V is TRBV20-1 and J is TRBJ1-2; tentatively, D is TRBD1 (6 bases). The CDR3 sequence is 14 residues long. Germline V lookup: CDR1 DFQATT, CDR2 SNEGSKA (reference sequence). Written as DNA, the CDR3 is TGCAGTGCTAGACGTGACAGGAATACCTATGACTACACCTTC. Translating it yields CSARRDRNTYDYTF.

The chain employs TRBV28 and TRBJ2-7, with D perhaps matching TRBD2 (5 bases). Trimming pared 8 bases from V and 0 bases from J, leaving 14 bases between. Germline V gene sequence: CDR1 MDHEN, CDR2 SYDVKM. This CDR3 comprises 14 residues. The CDR3 loop is CASLGEGSSYEQYF. The CDR3 DNA is TGTGCCAGCCTAGGAGAGGGATCCTCCTACGAGCAGTACTTC.

Many counts were recorded for this clonotype. CDR3 sequence (DNA): TGCGCCAGCAGCCAAGCGACAGGAGACAATGAGCAGTTCTTC. This sequence encodes CASSQATGDNEQFF. The genes are TRBV4-1 and TRBJ2-1, with D maybe TRBD1 (6 bases). From germline, CDR1 is MGHRA and CDR2 YSYEKL. Trimming pared 1 base from V and 5 bases from J, leaving 9 bases between. This CDR3 has 14 residues.

In its sample, this clonotype was seen a few times. This chain uses TRBV28 with TRBJ1-5; possibly TRBD1 for D (5 bases). V lost 6 bases to trimming and J lost 1 base, with 7 bases between them. The germline CDR1 and CDR2 sequences are MDHEN and SYDVKM. The CDR3 length is 13 residues. The CDR3 nucleotides are TGTGCCAGCAGCGACAGAAGCAATCAGCCCCAGCATTTT. This translates into CASSDRSNQPQHF.

This clonotype was detected ten times or more. This CDR3 reads CASSLVAGGPYEQYF. CDR3 sequence (DNA): TGTGCCAGCAGCTTGGTCGCGGGAGGGCCCTACGAGCAGTACTTC. The V gene is TRBV5-5, the J gene TRBJ2-7; 9 positions match TRBD2. V lost 0 bases and J lost 2; bases outside the gene matches: 3. Germline values: CDR1 SGHKS, CDR2 YYEKEE (reference sequence). The CDR3 spans 15 residues. Variable domain in full (rest from reference TRBV5-5 and TRBJ2-7): DAGVTQSPTHLIKTRGQQVTLRCSPISGHKSVSWYQQVLGQGPQFIFQYYEKEERGRGNFPDRFSARQFPNYSSELNVNALLLGDSALYLCASSLVAGGPYEQYFGPGTRLTVT.

In this sample, this clonotype turned up once. The chain has TRBV6-1 and TRBJ2-7; D is uncertain. Germline assignment: CDR1 MNHNS and CDR2 SASEGT. Trimming pared 2 bases from V and 5 bases from J, leaving 19 bases between. The CDR3 runs to 16 residues. The CDR3 spells CASSEKAGSNWDEQYF. In DNA form, the CDR3 reads TGTGCCAGCAGTGAAAAAGCCGGATCAAACTGGGACGAGCAGTACTTC.

This clonotype was observed a few times. Given a much more abundant clone one base away, this may be a read error. V usage is TRBV6-2 or TRBV6-3 and J usage is TRBJ1-3; D unresolved. CDR3 length equals 14 residues. With 11 bases removed from V and 4 bases from J, the gap between germline ends came to 18 bases. Germline assignment: CDR1 MNHEY and CDR2 SVGEGT. The CDR3 coding sequence is TGTGCCGGCCACCCGGGCGGCCAAGGAAACACCATATATTTT. It yields the protein CAGHPGGQGNTIYF.

This clonotype has a single count. Just one base apart from a much larger clone, this may be a read error. The rearrangement uses TRBV5-1 and TRBJ2-6; D unclear. Germline V gives CDR1 SGHRS, CDR2 YFSETQ. This CDR3 has 16 residues. Trimming left V 4 bases short and J 0 bases short, with 11 bases between. The chain's CDR3 is CASSLRWTSGANVLTF. In DNA form, the CDR3 reads TGCGCCAGCAGCCTGAGGTGGACCTCTGGGGCCAACGTCCTGACTTTC.

This clonotype was recorded at least ten times. The chain carries TRBV2 and TRBJ2-2, with TRBD1 matching over 9 bases. CDR1 and CDR2 from the germline V gene are SNHLY and FYNNEI. The V and J ends lost 7 bases and 4 bases, in that order; junction bases with no gene match: 4. CDR3 length equals 14 residues. CDR3 residues: CASKGTGPTGELFF. The CDR3 DNA sequence: TGTGCCAGCAAGGGGACAGGGCCCACCGGGGAGCTGTTTTTT. Combining the CDR3 with reference TRBV2 and TRBJ2-2 gives the whole variable domain EPEVTQTPSHQVTQMGQEVILRCVPISNHLYFYWYRQILGQKVEFLVSFYNNEISEKSEIFDDQFSVERPDGSNFTLKIRSTKLEDSAMYFCASKGTGPTGELFFGEGSRLTVL.

This clonotype is judged medium-sized. The chain carries TRBV2 and TRBJ2-3, with D perhaps matching TRBD1 (6 bases). V was cut by 3 bases and J by 0 bases, with 13 bases left in between. This CDR3 contains 16 residues. From germline, CDR1 is SNHLY and CDR2 FYNNEI. CDR3 amino acids: CASSELDRPSTDTQYF. The CDR3 DNA is TGTGCCAGCAGTGAGTTAGACAGGCCCAGCACAGATACGCAGTATTTT.

By share of the sample, this clonotype is medium-sized (0.01 to 0.1%). The CDR3 coding sequence is TGTGCCAGCAGCCATGAAGCCAGGGGAGGCACAGATACGCAGTATTTT. Amino acids: CASSHEARGGTDTQYF. V usage is TRBV9 and J usage is TRBJ2-3; D may be TRBD1 (6 bases). The ends were cut back, 4 bases at V and 1 base at J, with 16 bases in the middle. Germline CDR1 and CDR2: SGDLS and YYNGEE. The CDR3 contains 16 residues.

There are many counts of this clonotype. CDR3 bases: TGTGCCAGCAGCCTAGGGGACTACTCCTACGAGCAGTACTTC. This gives the protein CASSLGDYSYEQYF. The V and J genes are TRBV14 and TRBJ2-7; 7 bases fit TRBD2. This CDR3 is built from 14 residues. Trimming cost V 4 bases and J 0 bases; bases outside gene matches: 3. Per the germline V gene, CDR1 is SGHDN and CDR2 is FVKESK.

About this clonotype: A much larger clone is a single base away; this may be a read error. V gene TRBV2 combines with J gene TRBJ2-2; TRBD1 agrees at 7 bases. The ends lost 5 bases at V and 6 bases at J; junction bases unmatched: 3. The CDR3 is 13 amino acids. In germline, CDR1 is SNHLY, CDR2 FYNNEI. This CDR3 is CASSTGDAGELFF. The DNA of the CDR3 is TGTGCCAGCAGTACAGGGGACGCCGGGGAGCTGTTTTTT. The full variable domain, rest sourced from reference TRBV2 and TRBJ2-2, is EPEVTQTPSHQVTQMGQEVILRCVPISNHLYFYWYRQILGQKVEFLVSFYNNEISEKSEIFDDQFSVERPDGSNFTLKIRSTKLEDSAMYFCASSTGDAGELFFGEGSRLTVL.